This T cell receptor (beta chain) derives from a study of cytomegalovirus exposure and HLA in healthy donors. General study results and limits: The listing of 150 to 200 TCR beta chains classed them as cytomegalovirus-associated. There were several of the most significant clusters that appeared linked to common viral pathogens in a later analysis.

Comments on this clone: Its antigen is still unknown.

The PCR used 60 Vbeta and 13 Jbeta primers. Only in-frame clones appear in the TCRdb table, and some are missing; sequencing was by immunoSEQ multiplex PCR. The table has roughly 71,000 clones, around 64% seen once. The CDR3 contains 11 residues. Trimming cost V 4 bases and J 10 bases, with 10 bases left between them. Germline CDR1 reads SEHNR; CDR2 reads FQNEAQ (reference sequence). The chain combines TRBV7-9 with TRBJ1-1; no clear D gene. The sequence was collected from a man in his forties in good health and CMV-seropositive. What was sequenced was PBMCs. The DNA of the CDR3 is TGTGCCAGCAGCTCTCAACCAGGAGCTTTCTTT. Protein sequence: CASSSQPGAFF.